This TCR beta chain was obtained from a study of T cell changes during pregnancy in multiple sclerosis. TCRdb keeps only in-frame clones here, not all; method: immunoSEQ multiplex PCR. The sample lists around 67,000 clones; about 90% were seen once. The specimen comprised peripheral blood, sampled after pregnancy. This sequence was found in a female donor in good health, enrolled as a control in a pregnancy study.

The CDR3: CASIVQGRIVSDEQYF. DNA for the CDR3: TGTGCCAGCATCGTACAGGGCAGGATAGTCTCCGACGAGCAGTACTTC. This chain links TRBV21-1 with TRBJ2-7; the table's D call of TRBD1 was not tested on the DNA. TRBV21-1 constitutes a pseudogene. This CDR3 spans 16 amino acids.